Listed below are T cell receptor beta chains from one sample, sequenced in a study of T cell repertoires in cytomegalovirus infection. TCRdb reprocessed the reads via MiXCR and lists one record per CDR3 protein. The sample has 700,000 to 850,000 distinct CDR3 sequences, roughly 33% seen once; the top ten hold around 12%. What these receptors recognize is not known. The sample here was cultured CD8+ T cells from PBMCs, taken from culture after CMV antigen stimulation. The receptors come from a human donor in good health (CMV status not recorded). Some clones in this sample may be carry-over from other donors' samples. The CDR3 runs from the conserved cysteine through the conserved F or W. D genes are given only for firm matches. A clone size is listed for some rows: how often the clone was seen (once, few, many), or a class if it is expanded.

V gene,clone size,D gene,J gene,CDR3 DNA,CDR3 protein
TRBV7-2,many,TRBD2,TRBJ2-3,TGTGCCAGCAGCTTAGAGCTAGCGGGGAACACAGATACGCAGTATTTT,CASSLELAGNTDTQYF
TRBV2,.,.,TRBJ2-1,TGTGCCAGCAGCGGCACCGAAGGGGGTGAGGAGCAGTTCTTC,CASSGTEGGEEQFF
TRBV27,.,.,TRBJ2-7,TGTGCCAGCAGTCTCGTGGCCAGCCCCTACGAGCAGTACTTC,CASSLVASPYEQYF
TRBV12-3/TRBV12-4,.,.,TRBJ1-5,TGTGCCAGCAGTTTAGAGGCGGGAGTTAGGAATCAGCCCCAGCATTTT,CASSLEAGVRNQPQHF
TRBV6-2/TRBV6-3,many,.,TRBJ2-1,TGTGCCAGCCGAGGATGGGGAGTTTACAATGAGCAGTTCTTC,CASRGWGVYNEQFF
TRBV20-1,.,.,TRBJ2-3,TGCAGTGCTAGTATGGGGATTCACCCTCCAGATACGCAGTATTTT,CSASMGIHPPDTQYF
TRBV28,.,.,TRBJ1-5,TGTGCCAGCAGTTTACTGGGCAGAAGTCAGCCCCAGCATTTT,CASSLLGRSQPQHF
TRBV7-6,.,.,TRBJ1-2,TGTGCCAGCAGCTACGGCTTAGGTCGAGAGGGTGGCTACACCTTC,CASSYGLGREGGYTF
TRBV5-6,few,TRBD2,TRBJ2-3,TGTGCCAGCACCTCGACCGGGACTAGCGGTAGTACTAGCACAGATACGCAGTATTTT,CASTSTGTSGSTSTDTQYF
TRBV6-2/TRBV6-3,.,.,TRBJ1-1,TGTGCCAGCAGTAGGTGGACTGAAGCTTTCTTT,CASSRWTEAFF
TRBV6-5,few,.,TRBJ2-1,TGTGCCAGCAGTTACTCGGTCGGGCCGGCTGATGAGCAGTTCTTC,CASSYSVGPADEQFF
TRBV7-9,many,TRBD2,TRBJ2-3,TGTGCCAGCAGCCCTCGCGACAGACTAGCGGTGACGCAGTATTTT,CASSPRDRLAVTQYF
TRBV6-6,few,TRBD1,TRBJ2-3,TGTGCCAGCAGTGGTCGGACAGGGGTTGGCACAGATACGCAGTATTTT,CASSGRTGVGTDTQYF
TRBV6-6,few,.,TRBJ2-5,TGTGCCAGCAGTTCACTTGGGCTAGCCGAGACCCAGTACTTC,CASSSLGLAETQYF
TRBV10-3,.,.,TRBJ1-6,TGTGCCATCAGTGAACCGGGACACTCTTTCTATTCACCCCTCCACTTT,CAISEPGHSFYSPLHF
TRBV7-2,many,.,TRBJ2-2,TGTGCCAGCAGCTTGTGGACTTCGAACACCGGGGAGCTGTTTTTT,CASSLWTSNTGELFF
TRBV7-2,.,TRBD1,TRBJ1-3,TGTGCCAGCACACCTCGGGCGAGGGGGCATGGAAACACCATATATTTT,CASTPRARGHGNTIYF
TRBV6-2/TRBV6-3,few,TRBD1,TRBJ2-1,TGTGCCAGCAGTTATCCGCCCATTCGGGACAGATCGGATGAGCAGTTCTTC,CASSYPPIRDRSDEQFF
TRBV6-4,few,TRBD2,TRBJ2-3,TGTGCCAGCAGTGACAAAGCGGGGGGCCGGATAGATACGCAGTATTTT,CASSDKAGGRIDTQYF
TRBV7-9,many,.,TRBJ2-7,TGTGCCAGCAGCTTATCAGGGGCGAAAAACGAGCAGTACTTC,CASSLSGAKNEQYF
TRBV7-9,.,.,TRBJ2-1,TGTGCCAGCAGCCCGGGAGTGGGCAATGAGCAGTTCTTC,CASSPGVGNEQFF
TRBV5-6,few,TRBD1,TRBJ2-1,TGTGCCAGCAGCTCCACGGGACAGGGCAGGAATGAGCAGTTCTTC,CASSSTGQGRNEQFF
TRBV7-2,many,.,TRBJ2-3,TGTGCCAGCAGCTTAGGGTTTTCTAAGGAAAGAGATACGCAGTATTTT,CASSLGFSKERDTQYF
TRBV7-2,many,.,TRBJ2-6,TGTGCCAGCAGCTCACAGGGGGACTACTCTGGGGCCAACGTCCTGACTTTC,CASSSQGDYSGANVLTF
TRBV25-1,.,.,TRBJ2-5,TGTGCCAGCAGTTTCACCGGGACAACAGAGACCCAGTACTTC,CASSFTGTTETQYF
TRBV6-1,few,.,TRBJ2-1,TGTGCCAGCAGTGATAGGGTTAGCATCGTTGCCAATGAGCAGTTCTTC,CASSDRVSIVANEQFF
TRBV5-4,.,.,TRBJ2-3,TGTGCCAGCAGCTTGGGATGGGGGAACGGTGTCGCAGATACGCAGTATTTT,CASSLGWGNGVADTQYF
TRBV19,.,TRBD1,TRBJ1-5,TGTGCCAGTAGTATAGGGTCCGACGACAGGGGCAGCAATCAGCCCCAGCATTTT,CASSIGSDDRGSNQPQHF
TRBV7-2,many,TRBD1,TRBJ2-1,TGTGCCAGCAGCTTAGATTCGGGACAGGGGTACAATGAGCAGTTCTTC,CASSLDSGQGYNEQFF
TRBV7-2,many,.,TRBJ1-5,TGTGCCAGCAGCTTGGGGGGGAGCGGTCAGCCCCAGCATTTT,CASSLGGSGQPQHF
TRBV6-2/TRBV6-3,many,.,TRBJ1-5,TGTGCCAGCAGTTACGGGGCGAGCAATCAGCCCCAGCATTTT,CASSYGASNQPQHF
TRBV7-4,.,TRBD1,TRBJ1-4,TGTGCCAGCAGCGCCGATTGGGACAGGGACGAAAAACTGTTTTTT,CASSADWDRDEKLFF
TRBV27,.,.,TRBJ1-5,TGTGCCAGTACCTCGAGGGAGGGTATTCAGCCCCAGCATTTT,CASTSREGIQPQHF
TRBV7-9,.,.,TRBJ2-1,TGTGCCAGCAGCTTATATGGAATTGATGAGCAGTTCTTC,CASSLYGIDEQFF
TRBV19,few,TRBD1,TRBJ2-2,TGTGCCAGTAGCCAGCCCGGGACAGGCAACACCGGGGAGCTGTTTTTT,CASSQPGTGNTGELFF
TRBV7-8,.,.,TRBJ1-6,TGTGTCAGCAGGACGAGGAGGTCACCCCTCCACTTT,CVSRTRRSPLHF
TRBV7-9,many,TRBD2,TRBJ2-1,TGTGCCAGCAGTGGGGGACTAGCGGGCGGCACTGAGCAGTTCTTC,CASSGGLAGGTEQFF
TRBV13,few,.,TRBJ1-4,TGTGCCAGCAGCTTAGGCCGGTCAACTAATGAAAAACTGTTTTTT,CASSLGRSTNEKLFF
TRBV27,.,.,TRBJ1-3,TGTGCCAGCAGTTCGGGCGGTCACTCTGGAAACACCATATATTTT,CASSSGGHSGNTIYF
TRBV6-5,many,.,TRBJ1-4,TGTGCCAGCAGCACAGGGTTTCCTAATGAAAAACTGTTTTTT,CASSTGFPNEKLFF
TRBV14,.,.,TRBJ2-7,TGTGCCAGCGGACACAGGCAATCGGAGCAGTACTTC,CASGHRQSEQYF
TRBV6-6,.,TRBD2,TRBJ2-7,TGTGCCAGCACTCCGGCTAGCGGGGGGGTTGAGCAGTACTTC,CASTPASGGVEQYF
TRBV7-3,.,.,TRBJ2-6,TGTGCCAGCAGCTTTATCCGGGGGTTCTCTGGGGCCAACGTCCTGACTTTC,CASSFIRGFSGANVLTF
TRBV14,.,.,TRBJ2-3,TGTGCCAGCAGCCAAGAATTCGTGACTAGCACAGATACGCAGTATTTT,CASSQEFVTSTDTQYF
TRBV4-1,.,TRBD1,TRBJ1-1,TGCGCCAGCAGCCAAGTATGGTCCACAGGGGAGAGCACTGAAGCTTTCTTT,CASSQVWSTGESTEAFF
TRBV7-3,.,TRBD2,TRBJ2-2,TGTGCCAGCAGCTTAACAACTAGCGGGGGGATTTACACCGGGGAGCTGTTTTTT,CASSLTTSGGIYTGELFF
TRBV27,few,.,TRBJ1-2,TGTGCCAGCAGTTTTGGCAGGGAGAACTATGGCTACACCTTC,CASSFGRENYGYTF
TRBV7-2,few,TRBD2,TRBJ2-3,TGTGCCAGCAGCTCACTAGCGGGGGGTCTACCCCTTAGCACAGATACGCAGTATTTT,CASSSLAGGLPLSTDTQYF
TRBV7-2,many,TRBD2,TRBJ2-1,TGTGCCAGCAGCTTAAGACTAGCGGGGGATGAGCAGTTCTTC,CASSLRLAGDEQFF
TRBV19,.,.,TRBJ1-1,TGTGCCAGTAGCCCCGGAGGGCTGGCTGAAGCTTTCTTT,CASSPGGLAEAFF
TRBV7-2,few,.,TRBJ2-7,TGTGCCAGCAGCTTAGCATGGTTGGGCAACGAGCAGTACTTC,CASSLAWLGNEQYF
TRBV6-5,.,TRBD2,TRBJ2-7,TGTGCCAGCAGGGTAGCGGGGGAGAACAACGAGCAGTACTTC,CASRVAGENNEQYF
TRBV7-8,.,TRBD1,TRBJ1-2,TGTGCCAGCAGCCCGACAGGGCGGAAGGGCTATGGCTACACCTTC,CASSPTGRKGYGYTF
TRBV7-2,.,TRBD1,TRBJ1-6,TGTGCCAGCAGCTCCAACCGGGACAGGGCCGATTCACCCCTCCACTTT,CASSSNRDRADSPLHF
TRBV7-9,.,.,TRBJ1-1,TGTGCCTGGGGGGGGAACACTGAAGCTTTCTTT,CAWGGNTEAFF